This T cell receptor (beta chain) was sequenced during a study of radiation and T cells in renal cell carcinoma (TCRdb year 2020). Regarding the complete study: The samples were drawn from a clinical trial, where primary renal cell carcinomas were treated with 15 Gy of stereotactic body radiation therapy and then removed by nephrectomy 4 weeks afterward. TCR beta sequencing covered 50 to 55 samples in total, comprising about 26 tumors and roughly 27 peripheral blood samples. Across all 50 or so samples, several million unique CDR3 nucleotide sequences encoding 2.5 million to 3 million unique CDR3 amino acid sequences were identified. What the research found in general, with its limitations: Because no pretreatment tumor biopsies were available, whether clonotypes were present in the tumor at baseline could not be determined. Because the trial had a single-armed design, the trial could not examine how radiation dose or scheduling affected the TCR repertoire. Blood repertoire dynamics were not followed beyond 4 weeks after treatment. An increase in top tumor clonotypes in blood was observed from baseline to 2 weeks post-radiation, followed by contraction by 4 weeks, which was taken to suggest transient expansion of tumor-resident clones.

The CDR3 sequence holds 15 residues, the cysteine and phenylalanine included. Only CDR3 DNA remains: 45 bases, in frame from the first base. The germline V gene yields MDHEN for CDR1 and SYDVKM for CDR2. V is pruned by 4 bases and J by 6 bases, leaving 5 bases of the junction without a gene match. This clone was seen just once. This receptor's antigen is unknown. Per-nucleotide qualities are absent, and no much larger clonotype sits a single base away. The immunoSEQ kit was used, according to the manufacturer's recommendations, to generate TCR beta libraries from genomic DNA. Library preparation used a first multiplex PCR with proprietary primers, then a second PCR adding unique barcodes, with bead cleanups after each round. A kit-provided positive control reaction and a negative control reaction were included in every sample batch. The final libraries were assessed on an Agilent 4200 TapeStation D1000 ScreenTape, pooled by volume, and quantified by qPCR. Sequencing ran on an Illumina NextSeq500 with a MidOutput 150-cycle cartridge, using 156 Read1 and 15 Index1 cycles with kit custom primers. The pooled library was loaded at 0.9 to 1 pM with an approximately 21% PhiX control spike-in. As for the authors' bioinformatics: Vendor-processed data were analyzed in R, and a clonotype was defined as all T cells sharing the same CDR3 nucleotide sequence. For clone abundance analyses, frequencies were normalized to the 10,000 most abundant clones in each sample. Public T cell clones, averaging fewer than five per sample, were removed before analysis. An abundance difference of at least 32-fold between compartments was the criterion for calling clonotypes tumor-enriched or baseline blood-enriched. A beta-binomial differential abundance model was used to identify clonotypes that were expanded or contracted between blood time points. The Baroni-Urbani and Buser coefficient was used to measure tumor-blood repertoire similarity, and groups were compared with two-tailed Wilcoxon tests in R. Held by TCRdb, this immuneACCESS table contains in-frame sequences only and omits some clones. Under half of the omission traces to an unresolved V gene where checked; the cause of the rest is unknown. For V, J and clone size, that table is used; D and trimming come from the DNA. Across this sample there are 120,000 or so clones, with approximately 75% seen only once. The ten largest clonotypes hold approximately 2% of the sample.

The sample's time point label, in plain terms: blood 2 weeks post-SBRT. The sample's treatment or condition label, decoded: 15 Gy SBRT to primary tumor, nephrectomy 4 weeks later. Serial peripheral blood from radiation-treated patients was sampled at baseline, 2 weeks and 4 weeks after SBRT to track tumor-enriched clonotypes. Renal cell carcinoma with clear cell pathology was present in all patients. Genomic DNA for TCR sequencing was prepared using the QIAamp DNA Blood Mini Kit (Qiagen). Samples were included in the analyses only if all quality control checks were passed. The receptor was derived from a woman aged 60 to 75 with renal cell carcinoma. The receptor chain draws on TRBV28 and TRBJ2-2, with TRBD2 identical over 10 junction bases. Material: blood, obtained from a patient whose treatment included radiotherapy and nephrectomy. The CDR3 reads CASSSAGGMAGELFF. Read as DNA, the sequence is TGTGCCAGCAGTTCAGCGGGAGGGATGGCCGGGGAGCTGTTTTTT.